This TCR beta chain was profiled in a study of STAT5B mutations in CD4+ large granular lymphocyte leukemia. Study context: Among healthy donors, a particular HLA allele went with more CDR3 'QG' motifs. Broader study findings: Patient CD4-sorted repertoires stayed more clonal than healthy ones after leukemic-clone removal.

Controls came from buffy coats of healthy blood donors. Points on this clone: Its antigen remains unknown.

The survey-level immunoSEQ assay was used. Profiled with immunoSEQ multiplex PCR; TCRdb holds only in-frame clones, not every one. The data show over 25,000 clones, 70% to 75% seen once. The germline CDR1 and CDR2 sequences are SGHTA and FQGNSA. The V and J ends lost 6 bases and 2 bases respectively, with 17 bases between them. The CDR3 length is 15 residues. Sequencing was done on a sample of CD4+ T cells from blood buffy coats. This chain uses TRBV7-2 with TRBJ2-7; D may be TRBD1 (5 bases). The clonotype comes from a human donor in good health. The DNA of the CDR3 is TGTGCCAGCAGTCCGCAGACAGCTGTTCCCTACGAGCAGTACTTC. Translated, it gives CASSPQTAVPYEQYF.